Presented here are 12 T cell receptor beta chains from one specimen sequenced in a study of response to subunit inactivated influenza vaccine. One entry per CDR3 protein results from TCRdb running MiXCR on the RT-PCR reads. This sample has 450,000 to 550,000 distinct CDR3 sequences; 25% occur once, and the top ten carry 1.9%. The sample in question was CD4+ T cells sorted from PBMCs, obtained 5 to 6 days after vaccination. The receptors were gathered from a man in his fifties who received an inactivated influenza vaccine.

This clonotype was counted only a few times. This sequence joins TRBV2 and TRBJ1-5; 9 bases are a match to TRBD1. Germline lookup yields CDR1 SNHLY and CDR2 FYNNEI. This CDR3 is 14 amino acids long. The junction had 3 bases not matched to a gene; V was cut back by 5 bases and J by 4 bases. In DNA form, the CDR3 reads TGTGCCAGCAGTTACGGACAGGGGAATCAGCCCCAGCATTTT. It specifies CASSYGQGNQPQHF.

V and J are TRBV11-2 and TRBJ1-2; D is unresolved. The CDR3 sequence is 13 residues long. Germline CDR1 SGHAT, CDR2 FQNNGV. Trimming removed 5 bases at V and 7 bases at J, with 14 bases between. The CDR3 nucleotides read TGTGCCAGCAGCACCCGGGATGGAGGTGGCTACACCTTC. It yields the protein CASSTRDGGGYTF. The complete variable domain, with remaining parts taken from reference TRBV11-2 and TRBJ1-2, reads EAGVAQSPRYKIIEKRQSVAFWCNPISGHATLYWYQQILGQGPKLLIQFQNNGVVDDSQLPKDRFSAERLKGVDSTLKIQPAKLEDSAVYLCASSTRDGGGYTFGSGTRLTVV.

This clonotype was counted a few times. The J gene is TRBJ2-7, the V gene TRBV12-3 or TRBV12-4; D gene ambiguous. The V end was cut by 6 bases, the J end by 3 bases, with 12 bases between. The CDR3 runs 13 residues. The chain's CDR3 is CASRRTGNYEQYF. In DNA form, the CDR3 reads TGTGCCAGCAGACGGACGGGCAACTACGAGCAGTACTTC.

This CDR3 is CASSLEGTGRTYGYTF. CDR3 nucleotides: TGTGCCAGCAGTTTAGAAGGGACAGGGAGGACCTATGGCTACACCTTC. The chain is built from TRBV12-3 or TRBV12-4 and TRBJ1-2; 9 bases fit TRBD1. CDR3 length: 16 residues. The V segment lost 1 base and the J segment 4 bases; nucleotides outside the gene matches: 7.

The J gene is TRBJ2-7, the V gene TRBV27, with 11 positions matching TRBD1. V dropped 6 bases and J dropped 4; count of bases not matched to a gene: 8. CDR3 size: 15 residues. Per germline, CDR1 MNHEY and CDR2 SMNVEV (reference sequence). The chain's CDR3 is CASSRGQGAWYEQYF. CDR3 in DNA: TGTGCCAGCAGCCGCGGACAGGGGGCTTGGTACGAGCAGTACTTC.

This clonotype was seen many times. The V gene is TRBV29-1, the J gene TRBJ2-3, with a possible D match to TRBD1 (6 bases). The V and J ends lost 6 bases and 2 bases respectively, with 12 bases between them. Germline lookup yields CDR1 SQVTM and CDR2 ANQGSEA. This CDR3 contains 13 residues. The CDR3 sequence: CSVKRGNTDTQYF. The CDR3, as DNA: TGCAGCGTCAAAAGGGGGAACACAGATACGCAGTATTTT.

This clonotype was seen a handful of times. CDR3 sequence (DNA): TGTGCCAGCAGCTTAGAGACGCCTAACTATGGCTACACCTTC. Translation gives CASSLETPNYGYTF. The V call is TRBV7-2, the J call TRBJ1-2, with no clear D. Trimming took off 1 base at V and 0 bases at J, with 6 bases between the two ends. Germline V gene data show CDR1 as SGHTA and CDR2 as FQGNSA. The length of the CDR3 is 14 residues. The full variable domain, rest sourced from reference TRBV7-2 and TRBJ1-2, is GAGVSQSPSNKVTEKGKDVELRCDPISGHTALYWYRQSLGQGLEFLIYFQGNSAPDKSGLPSDRFSAERTGGSVSTLTIQRTQQEDSAVYLCASSLETPNYGYTFGSGTRLTVV.

The V and J genes are TRBV24-1 and TRBJ1-5, with 7 bases that match TRBD1. The germline V gene has CDR1 KGHDR and CDR2 SFDVKD. V was pared by 4 bases and J by 4 bases, with 6 bases of the junction left unmatched. This CDR3 region has 15 residues. CDR3 nucleotides: TGTGCCACCAGTGAAGGGGGCGCCCAGAATCAGCCCCAGCATTTT. Amino acid sequence: CATSEGGAQNQPQHF.

This clonotype appeared a few times. This chain's CDR3 is CSARPGTSGMSPYNEQFF. The CDR3 DNA sequence: TGCAGTGCTAGGCCCGGGACTAGCGGGATGAGCCCCTACAATGAGCAGTTCTTC. The rearrangement links TRBV20-1 to TRBJ2-1; the match to TRBD2 covers 13 bases. Germline values: CDR1 DFQATT, CDR2 SNEGSKA (reference sequence). After removal of 3 bases from V and 2 bases from J, the junction contained 10 bases not matched to a gene. The CDR3 runs 18 residues.

The chain uses TRBV12-3 or TRBV12-4 and TRBJ2-1; the D gene is possibly TRBD1 (7 bases). V shed 2 bases and J shed 8 bases, with 13 bases lying between them. The CDR3 totals 14 residues. In DNA form, the CDR3 reads TGTGCCAGCAGTTTACAGGGGGGCTCGGATGAGCAGTTCTTC. Translated: CASSLQGGSDEQFF.

V gene TRBV12-3 or TRBV12-4 combines with J gene TRBJ2-1; D unclear. V was pared by 3 bases and J by 6 bases, with 9 bases between. There are 13 residues in the CDR3. The CDR3 sequence is CASSFQHTNEQFF. CDR3 DNA: TGTGCCAGCAGTTTTCAACACACCAATGAGCAGTTCTTC.

The chain recombines TRBV5-1 with TRBJ2-2; D is tentatively TRBD1 or TRBD2 (5 bases each). The CDR3 runs 14 residues. Trimming shortened V by 6 bases and J by 4 bases, and 13 bases separated the two germline ends. The germline gives CDR1 SGHRS, CDR2 YFSETQ. In DNA form, the CDR3 reads TGCGCCAGCACCACGGGGCAGCCCACCGGGGAGCTGTTTTTT. Translating gives CASTTGQPTGELFF.